The 18 T cell receptor beta chains below come from one sample, sequenced in a study of response to subunit inactivated influenza vaccine. TCRdb analysed the RT-PCR reads with MiXCR anew, one entry per CDR3 protein. The table lists over 650,000 distinct CDR3 sequences, around 20% of them singletons. The starting material was PBMCs from blood, obtained roughly 5 days after vaccination. These receptors originate from a man between 45 and 60 years old who received an inactivated influenza vaccine.

This sequence joins TRBV29-1 and TRBJ2-7; D is perhaps TRBD1 (6 bases). V was shortened by 7 bases and J by 5 bases, with 18 bases between the two germline ends. Germline CDR1 and CDR2: SQVTM and ANQGSEA. The CDR3 covers 13 residues. The CDR3 spells CSGGQSPRDEQYF. The CDR3 DNA is TGCAGCGGTGGACAGAGCCCGAGGGACGAGCAGTACTTC.

The rearrangement links TRBV20-1 to TRBJ2-7, with D maybe TRBD2 (8 bases). Trimming left V 0 bases short and J 6 bases short, with 30 bases between. The CDR3 totals 19 residues. The germline CDR1 and CDR2 sequences are DFQATT and SNEGSKA (reference sequence). The CDR3 spells CSARDGNRGVSGRLLEQYF. In DNA form, the CDR3 reads TGCAGTGCTAGAGATGGAAACAGGGGTGTAAGCGGGAGATTACTCGAGCAGTACTTC.

This clonotype was detected only a few times. The CDR3 bases are TGTGCCAGCAGTTTTATGGGGGGCGCTTACTATGGCTACACCTTC. This sequence encodes CASSFMGGAYYGYTF. The chain uses TRBV28 and TRBJ1-2, with TRBD1 as a possible D gene (6 bases). This CDR3 contains 15 residues. V was pared by 3 bases and J by 3 bases, with 14 bases between. CDR1 and CDR2 from the germline V gene are MDHEN and SYDVKM.

This chain links TRBV7-9 with TRBJ2-1, with 10 positions matching TRBD1. The CDR3 has 14 amino acids. CDR1 is SEHNR, CDR2 FQNEAQ, per germline (reference sequence). V dropped 7 bases and J dropped 9; count of bases not matched to a gene: 9. The CDR3 DNA follows: TGTGCCAGCACCTCAACCCGGGACAGGGGTGAGCAGTTCTTC. Translated: CASTSTRDRGEQFF.

This clonotype came up many times. V is TRBV7-2 and J is TRBJ2-7, with 10 bases fitting TRBD2. This CDR3 has 14 amino acids. V lost 5 bases, J lost 2 bases, and 3 bases stayed unmatched. From germline, CDR1 is SGHTA and CDR2 FQGNSA. CDR3 residues: CASSPTSGTYEQYF. CDR3 DNA sequence: TGTGCCAGCAGCCCAACTAGCGGGACCTACGAGCAGTACTTC. The whole variable domain, filled in from reference TRBV7-2 and TRBJ2-7, reads GAGVSQSPSNKVTEKGKDVELRCDPISGHTALYWYRQSLGQGLEFLIYFQGNSAPDKSGLPSDRFSAERTGGSVSTLTIQRTQQEDSAVYLCASSPTSGTYEQYFGPGTRLTVT.

This clonotype was seen at least ten times. V gene TRBV28 combines with J gene TRBJ2-4, with 8 bases matching TRBD2. The germline V gene encodes CDR1 MDHEN and CDR2 SYDVKM. The CDR3 length is 18 residues. V shed 4 bases, J shed 0 bases, and the junction held 11 bases outside the gene matches. CDR3 amino acids: CASSYLAGPALAKNIQYF. In nucleotides, the CDR3 is TGTGCCAGCAGTTATCTAGCGGGTCCAGCCCTAGCCAAAAACATTCAGTACTTC. The whole variable domain, remainder taken from reference TRBV28 and TRBJ2-4, is DVKVTQSSRYLVKRTGEKVFLECVQDMDHENMFWYRQDPGLGLRLIYFSYDVKMKEKGDIPEGYSVSREKKERFSLILESASTNQTSMYLCASSYLAGPALAKNIQYFGAGTRLSVL.

This clonotype was detected a few times. The rearrangement uses TRBV10-3 and TRBJ2-1, with TRBD2 matching 16 bases. From germline, CDR1 is ENHRY and CDR2 SYGVKD. The CDR3 extends over 15 amino acids. Trimming cost V 6 bases and J 9 bases; bases outside gene matches: 5. CDR3 coding DNA: TGTGCCATCAGCGGGGGGACTAGCGGGAGGGGTGAGCAGTTCTTC. It is translated as CAISGGTSGRGEQFF.

This rearrangement joins TRBV7-2 to TRBJ1-5; D is undetermined. CDR3 length equals 15 residues. Deletions cut 2 bases from V and 4 bases from J, with 12 bases between. Germline loops: CDR1 SGHTA, CDR2 FQGNSA. CDR3 sequence reads: CASSLTAGGNQPQHF. The CDR3 DNA follows: TGTGCCAGCAGCTTAACCGCAGGAGGGAATCAGCCCCAGCATTTT.

The genes are TRBV11-2 and TRBJ2-7; D is unclear. Per germline, CDR1 SGHAT and CDR2 FQNNGV. Deletions cut 5 bases from V and 4 bases from J, with 12 bases between. The length of the CDR3 is 13 residues. The chain's CDR3 is CASSVLVPYEQYF. The CDR3 DNA reads as TGTGCCAGCAGCGTCCTAGTTCCGTACGAGCAGTACTTC.

This clonotype was seen a handful of times. The chain uses TRBV6-5 and TRBJ1-2, with D uncertain. CDR1 is MNHEY, CDR2 SVGAGI, per germline. This CDR3 has 16 residues. V was cut by 0 bases and J by 4 bases, with 15 bases left in between. In nucleotides, the CDR3 is TGTGCCAGCAGTTACTCGGGGTTAGACACCTTCTATGGCTACACCTTC. Amino acid sequence: CASSYSGLDTFYGYTF.

This clonotype was detected a few times. The rearrangement uses TRBV20-1 and TRBJ2-5; D gene unclear. Per germline, CDR1 DFQATT and CDR2 SNEGSKA (reference sequence). The V gene lost 0 bases and the J gene lost 1 base, with 12 bases spanning the gap. CDR3 size: 15 residues. For the CDR3, the DNA is TGCAGTGCTAGAGATTTCGTTGCGATCCAAGAGACCCAGTACTTC. Protein product: CSARDFVAIQETQYF.

In its sample, this clonotype was seen a few times. The V and J genes are TRBV11-1 and TRBJ2-1; TRBD1 matches at 7 bases. Trimming removed 5 bases from V and 7 bases from J; junction bases left unmatched: 26. This CDR3 is 20 amino acids long. The germline V gene encodes CDR1 SGHAT and CDR2 FQDESV (reference sequence). CDR3 nucleotide sequence: TGTGCCAGCAGCCTCCCGATACGAATAGCCCCAGGGGGAAGCCCGAATGAGCAGTTCTTC. Encoded protein: CASSLPIRIAPGGSPNEQFF. The whole variable domain, filled in from reference TRBV11-1 and TRBJ2-1, reads EAEVAQSPRYKITEKSQAVAFWCDPISGHATLYWYRQILGQGPELLVQFQDESVVDDSQLPKDRFSAERLKGVDSTLKIQPAELGDSAMYLCASSLPIRIAPGGSPNEQFFGPGTRLTVL.

V gene TRBV12-3 or TRBV12-4 combines with J gene TRBJ1-3, with D maybe TRBD1 (6 bases). The V and J ends lost 5 bases and 4 bases respectively, with 9 bases between them. The CDR3 has 13 residues. Here the CDR3 DNA reads TGTGCCAGCAGTACAGGGCCCGGAAACACCATATATTTT. This sequence encodes CASSTGPGNTIYF.

The gene calls are TRBV20-1 and TRBJ2-7; D is perhaps TRBD2 (6 bases). Germline V gene sequence: CDR1 DFQATT, CDR2 SNEGSKA (reference sequence). Trimming left V 1 base short and J 2 bases short, with 15 bases between. The CDR3 consists of 15 residues. The CDR3 loop is CSARGRTGEAYEQYF. In DNA, the CDR3 is TGCAGTGCTAGAGGTCGTACGGGAGAGGCCTACGAGCAGTACTTC.

V is TRBV6-1 and J is TRBJ2-1; D gene uncertain. V lost 6 bases to trimming and J lost 2 bases, with 5 bases between them. This CDR3 region has 12 residues. Germline lookup yields CDR1 MNHNS and CDR2 SASEGT. CDR3 sequence: CASSQTYNEQFF. As DNA, the CDR3 is TGTGCCAGCAGCCAAACCTACAATGAGCAGTTCTTC.

This clonotype was picked up many times. The chain links TRBV4-1 to TRBJ1-6; 8 bases are a match to TRBD1. After removal of 2 bases from V and 7 bases from J, the junction contained 4 bases not matched to a gene. Per germline, CDR1 MGHRA and CDR2 YSYEKL. The CDR3 is 15 amino acids. CDR3 DNA: TGCGCCAGCAGCCAACCGGACAGGGAGAATTCACCCCTCCACTTT. The encoded protein is CASSQPDRENSPLHF.

This clonotype was detected a few times. The chain is built from TRBV18 and TRBJ1-1, with unresolved D. Germline-derived CDR1 and CDR2 are KGHSH and LQKENI. CDR3 size: 17 residues. Between the trimmed V and J ends, which lost 1 base and 1 base, there was a span of 16 bases. The CDR3 loop is CASSPQRAGWGNTEAFF. The DNA for the CDR3 is TGTGCCAGCTCACCACAGCGGGCAGGCTGGGGGAACACTGAAGCTTTCTTT.

The chain joins TRBV7-2 to TRBJ1-6; TRBD1 matches 7 bases. The CDR3 is 16 residues long. Germline CDR1 reads SGHTA; CDR2 reads FQGNSA. V shed 2 bases, J shed 6 bases, and the junction held 7 bases outside the gene matches. The CDR3 here is CASSLKQGLGNSPLHF. CDR3 bases: TGTGCCAGCAGCTTAAAACAGGGGTTGGGTAATTCACCCCTCCACTTT.